The next 29 T cell receptor beta chains were all read from a single sample in a study of T cells in Graves' hyperthyroidism and ophthalmopathy. Amplification of TCR beta CDR3 regions used RNA as the template. Carried out on the TCR CDR3, a first-round RT-PCR used the HTBI primer set. MiXCR, applied by TCRdb to the multiplex PCR reads, yields one record per CDR3 protein. The table includes under 350,000 distinct CDR3 sequences, approximately 15% detected once. The sample taken for sequencing was blood. Receptor source: a woman aged 60 to 75 with Graves' ophthalmopathy.

This clonotype was recorded many times. This chain joins TRBV7-2 and TRBJ2-7; 7 bases fit TRBD1. The CDR3 totals 14 residues. Germline CDR1 and CDR2: SGHTA and FQGNSA. Trimming cost V 2 bases and J 4 bases; bases outside gene matches: 5. This chain's CDR3 is CASSLSRGMYEQYF. In nucleotides, the CDR3 is TGTGCCAGCAGCTTATCCAGGGGGATGTACGAGCAGTACTTC.

J is TRBJ2-4 and V is TRBV25-1, with D possibly being TRBD1 or TRBD2 (5 bases each). The germline V gene encodes CDR1 MGHDK and CDR2 SYGVNS. V lost 1 base to trimming and J lost 7 bases, with 14 bases between them. The length of the CDR3 is 15 residues. DNA of the CDR3: TGTGCCAGCAGTGAATTTGCAGGGCCGGGGAACATTCAGTACTTC. Protein sequence: CASSEFAGPGNIQYF. Based on the CDR3 plus reference TRBV25-1 and TRBJ2-4, the full variable domain is EADIYQTPRYLVIGTGKKITLECSQTMGHDKMYWYQQDPGMELHLIHYSYGVNSTEKGDLSSESTVSRIRTEHFPLTLESARPSHTSQYLCASSEFAGPGNIQYFGAGTRLSVL.

The genes are TRBV7-9 and TRBJ1-1, with a possible D match to TRBD1 (6 bases). With 1 base removed from V and 3 bases from J, the gap between germline ends came to 9 bases. The CDR3 is 14 residues long. Germline V gene sequence: CDR1 SEHNR, CDR2 FQNEAQ (reference sequence). CDR3 residues: CASSLGHRDTEAFF. The CDR3 region has the DNA TGTGCCAGCAGCTTAGGACACAGGGACACTGAAGCTTTCTTT. Drawing the rest from reference TRBV7-9 and TRBJ1-1, the complete variable domain is DTGVSQNPRHKITKRGQNVTFRCDPISEHNRLYWYRQTLGQGPEFLTYFQNEAQLEKSRLLSDRFSAERPKGSFSTLEIQRTEQGDSAMYLCASSLGHRDTEAFFGQGTRLTVV.

This chain connects TRBV5-8 to TRBJ2-3; 9 positions match TRBD1. The CDR3 consists of 17 residues. Unmatched junction bases numbered 8, after V lost 3 bases and J lost 0 bases. Germline assignment: CDR1 SGHTS and CDR2 YDEGEE. The DNA for the CDR3 is TGTGCCAGCAGCTCCGGACAGGGGACATATAGCACAGATACGCAGTATTTT. Residues: CASSSGQGTYSTDTQYF.

This clonotype was found many times. The chain links TRBV6-1 to TRBJ2-7, with D perhaps matching TRBD1 (5 bases). In germline, CDR1 is MNHNS, CDR2 SASEGT. Trimming took off 5 bases at V and 3 bases at J, with 14 bases between the two ends. CDR3 length: 14 amino acids. CDR3 sequence reads: CASSPRVVSYEQYF. CDR3 DNA sequence: TGTGCCAGCAGTCCCAGGGTTGTTAGCTACGAGCAGTACTTC.

The gene calls are TRBV5-6 and TRBJ2-1; D possibly corresponds to TRBD2 (6 bases). V gave up 4 bases and J gave up 6 bases, with 11 bases separating them. The length of the CDR3 is 13 residues. From germline, CDR1 is SGHDT and CDR2 YYEEEE. The CDR3 bases are TGTGCCAGCAGCGGGCTAGCGACCAATGAGCAGTTCTTC. Its translation is CASSGLATNEQFF.

This clonotype has a count of ten or more. V gene TRBV18 combines with J gene TRBJ2-5, with D possibly being TRBD1 (6 bases). This CDR3 spans 14 amino acids. The V gene's germline CDR1 is KGHSH and CDR2 LQKENI. Between the trimmed V and J ends, which lost 3 bases and 3 bases, there was a span of 11 bases. CDR3 sequence reads: CASSPSQGKETQYF. The CDR3 DNA reads as TGTGCCAGCTCACCTTCCCAGGGGAAAGAGACCCAGTACTTC.

The rearrangement uses TRBV19 and TRBJ2-7; D is uncertain. V was clipped by 4 bases and J by 5 bases, with 21 bases between them. This CDR3 region has 16 residues. Germline V gives CDR1 LNHDA, CDR2 SQIVND (reference sequence). The CDR3 reads CASSTAPKSGRHEQYF. CDR3 nucleotides: TGTGCCAGTAGTACAGCCCCTAAATCCGGCCGACACGAGCAGTACTTC.

This clonotype was recorded a few times. The rearrangement uses TRBV25-1 and TRBJ1-2; D is ambiguous. Germline CDR1 and CDR2: MGHDK and SYGVNS. The CDR3 runs 14 residues. V shed 5 bases and J shed 5 bases, with 15 bases lying between them. The CDR3 DNA is TGTGCCAGCAGTCACCCACAGTTTACTTATGGCTACACCTTC. Amino acids: CASSHPQFTYGYTF.

In this sample, this clonotype turned up a few times. The chain joins TRBV4-1 to TRBJ2-7, with 11 bases lining up with TRBD2. Germline CDR1 and CDR2: MGHRA and YSYEKL. V gave up 2 bases and J gave up 7 bases; unmatched junction bases: 16. This CDR3 spans 18 amino acids. In DNA, the CDR3 is TGCGCCAGCAGCCAATCTAGCGGGGGGCCCTCATTTATTGGTGAGCAGTACTTC. This gives the protein CASSQSSGGPSFIGEQYF.

The rearrangement joins TRBV27 to TRBJ2-2; TRBD1 aligns across 10 bases. The CDR3 is made up of 15 amino acids. With V trimmed by 4 bases and J by 9 bases, 8 bases remained unmatched. The germline CDR1 and CDR2 sequences are MNHEY and SMNVEV (reference sequence). The chain's CDR3 is CASSSPGQGLRELFF. DNA for the CDR3: TGTGCCAGCAGTTCTCCGGGACAGGGGCTCAGGGAGCTGTTTTTT.

This clonotype appeared many times. V gene TRBV7-2 combines with J gene TRBJ1-1, with D unclear. V was cut by 4 bases and J by 2 bases, with 11 bases left in between. This CDR3 spans 14 amino acids. Per germline, CDR1 SGHTA and CDR2 FQGNSA. As DNA, the CDR3 is TGTGCCAGCAGCTACGATTGGGGAAACACTGAAGCTTTCTTT. Its translation: CASSYDWGNTEAFF.

This clonotype has at least ten counts. CDR3 bases: TGCAGTGCTAGTAAGACGGGTGCAGCCAAAAACATTCAGTACTTC. This translates into CSASKTGAAKNIQYF. This chain uses TRBV20-1 with TRBJ2-4; D is ambiguous. In germline, CDR1 is DFQATT, CDR2 SNEGSKA (reference sequence). Trimming pared 3 bases from V and 0 bases from J, leaving 12 bases between. The CDR3 contains 15 residues.

The sample holds many counts of this clonotype. The V and J genes are TRBV20-1 and TRBJ2-7; TRBD1 aligns across 7 bases. J was trimmed by 2 bases and V by 1 base; bases with no gene match: 8. The CDR3 extends over 15 amino acids. From germline, CDR1 is DFQATT and CDR2 SNEGSKA (reference sequence). The CDR3 nucleotides are TGCAGTGCTAGAGTAGTCGACAGGGCCGCCTACGAGCAGTACTTC. It translates to CSARVVDRAAYEQYF.

This sequence joins TRBV4-1 and TRBJ2-1; D gene unclear. The CDR3 length is 13 residues. Trimming shortened V by 3 bases and J by 8 bases, and 11 bases separated the two germline ends. The germline V gene encodes CDR1 MGHRA and CDR2 YSYEKL. As DNA, the CDR3 is TGCGCCAGCAGCCAGGTGGGAACCTATGAGCAGTTCTTC. It yields the protein CASSQVGTYEQFF.

This clonotype was found many times. The chain employs TRBV7-2 and TRBJ2-5; 9 nucleotides line up with TRBD1. The CDR3 is 15 amino acids. V shed 5 bases, J shed 4 bases, and the junction held 8 bases outside the gene matches. Germline values: CDR1 SGHTA, CDR2 FQGNSA. The CDR3, as DNA: TGTGCCAGCAGCACTCGGACAGGGGTCACAGAGACCCAGTACTTC. Protein: CASSTRTGVTETQYF.

This clonotype was recorded a few times. V and J are TRBV20-1 and TRBJ2-2, with TRBD2 identical over 9 bases. V lost 5 bases, J lost 0 bases, and 10 bases stayed unmatched. The CDR3 runs 17 residues. CDR1 DFQATT and CDR2 SNEGSKA come from the germline V gene (reference sequence). DNA of the CDR3: TGCAGTGCTCAGCAGTTAGCGGGGGAGTCGAACACCGGGGAGCTGTTTTTT. As protein: CSAQQLAGESNTGELFF.

This chain connects TRBV12-5 to TRBJ2-1; 9 bases agree with TRBD1. Germline trimming cut 5 bases from V and 6 bases from J; bases unmatched to any gene: 11. Germline CDR1 reads LGHNT; CDR2 reads FRNRAP. This CDR3 has 16 amino acids. The CDR3 DNA reads as TGTGCTAGTGGTCCCGCCCCCGGACAGGGGCCCAATGAGCAGTTCTTC. Translating gives CASGPAPGQGPNEQFF. The entire variable domain, with the rest obtained from reference TRBV12-5 and TRBJ2-1, is as follows: DARVTQTPRHKVTEMGQEVTMRCQPILGHNTVFWYRQTMMQGLELLAYFRNRAPLDDSGMPKDRFSAEMPDATLATLKIQPSEPRDSAVYFCASGPAPGQGPNEQFFGPGTRLTVL.

This clonotype was counted at least ten times. The chain uses TRBV29-1 and TRBJ2-3, with TRBD1 identical over 7 bases. Germline values: CDR1 SQVTM, CDR2 ANQGSEA. Trimming removed 2 bases from V and 4 bases from J; junction bases left unmatched: 18. CDR3 length: 18 residues. The CDR3 spells CSVERGGRSTTGADTQYF. Here the CDR3 DNA reads TGCAGCGTTGAACGGGGCGGACGGTCCACCACAGGGGCAGATACGCAGTATTTT.

This clonotype was detected a few times. The rearrangement links TRBV12-3 or TRBV12-4 to TRBJ2-3; weak D call: TRBD2 (7 bases). The CDR3 has 14 residues. V dropped 2 bases and J dropped 6 bases, with 12 bases sitting between them. CDR3 sequence (DNA): TGTGCCAGCAGTTTACGGGGGGCTCAGGATACGCAGTATTTT. Encoded protein: CASSLRGAQDTQYF.

This chain uses TRBV5-1 with TRBJ2-2, with a possible D match to TRBD1 (8 bases). CDR3 size: 16 residues. The germline CDR1 and CDR2 sequences are SGHRS and YFSETQ. V dropped 4 bases and J dropped 4 bases, with 17 bases sitting between them. CDR3 region: CASSTRTGRVTGELFF. As DNA, the CDR3 is TGCGCCAGCAGCACCCGGACAGGGAGGGTCACCGGGGAGCTGTTTTTT.

This clonotype was counted a few times. This chain links TRBV19 with TRBJ2-3; D might be TRBD2 (6 bases). V lost 1 base, J lost 0 bases, and 14 bases lay in between. Germline CDR1 and CDR2: LNHDA and SQIVND (reference sequence). The CDR3 contains 17 residues. The CDR3 DNA reads TGTGCCAGTAGTATAGCCGGACGGGGGTCTAGCACAGATACGCAGTATTTT. It is translated as CASSIAGRGSSTDTQYF.

This clonotype was counted once. The chain joins TRBV6-2 or TRBV6-3 to TRBJ1-2; D is perhaps TRBD1 (6 bases). Germline values: CDR1 MNHEY, CDR2 SVGEGT. The CDR3 has 13 residues. The V gene lost 7 bases and the J gene lost 4 bases, with 13 bases spanning the gap. The CDR3 coding sequence is TGTGCCAGCACCCTAGGACAGTCCTATGGCTACACCTTC. It is translated as CASTLGQSYGYTF.

The chain carries TRBV29-1 and TRBJ2-3; no firm D call. CDR1 and CDR2 (germline): SQVTM, ANQGSEA. The V and J ends lost 0 bases and 0 bases respectively, with 13 bases between them. This CDR3 spans 16 amino acids. The CDR3 region has the DNA TGCAGCGTTGAAGATCTGGACGGAACTAGCACAGATACGCAGTATTTT. This translates into CSVEDLDGTSTDTQYF.

There are a few counts of this clonotype. The chain employs TRBV10-3 and TRBJ1-5; D not resolved. The germline V gene encodes CDR1 ENHRY and CDR2 SYGVKD. The CDR3 has 16 amino acids. Trimming left V 0 bases short and J 0 bases short, with 9 bases between. This CDR3 reads CAISESGGNSNQPQHF. CDR3 sequence (DNA): TGTGCCATCAGTGAGTCTGGTGGTAATAGCAATCAGCCCCAGCATTTT.

This clonotype has at least ten counts. The chain recombines TRBV20-1 with TRBJ1-5, with TRBD1 as a possible D gene (6 bases). V lost 6 bases to trimming and J lost 6 bases, with 15 bases between them. From germline, CDR1 is DFQATT and CDR2 SNEGSKA (reference sequence). CDR3 length: 13 residues. The CDR3 region is CSAGIRGGQPQHF. In DNA form, the CDR3 reads TGCAGTGCAGGGATCAGGGGAGGTCAGCCCCAGCATTTT.

This clonotype was counted many times. The V call is TRBV6-2 or TRBV6-3, the J call TRBJ2-2; possible D gene TRBD2, 6 bases. Between the trimmed V and J ends, which lost 6 bases and 2 bases, there was a span of 7 bases. The length of the CDR3 is 13 residues. Germline CDR1 reads MNHEY; CDR2 reads SVGEGT. The CDR3 region is CASRRGNTGELFF. CDR3 DNA sequence: TGTGCCAGCAGGCGGGGTAACACCGGGGAGCTGTTTTTT.

The chain uses TRBV7-3 and TRBJ2-5, with 8 bases lining up with TRBD2. CDR3 length: 16 amino acids. Germline V gene sequence: CDR1 SGHTA, CDR2 FQGTGA. Trimming removed 5 bases from V and 7 bases from J; junction bases left unmatched: 15. The CDR3 nucleotides are TGTGCCAGCAGCCTCGGGCCAGCGTCGAGCGGGGGGACCCAGTACTTC. Amino acid sequence: CASSLGPASSGGTQYF.

At least ten counts were recorded for this clonotype. CDR3 region: CASSPRSETQYF. The CDR3 nucleotides read TGTGCCAGCAGTCCACGAAGCGAGACCCAGTACTTC. The gene calls are TRBV2 and TRBJ2-5; unclear D gene. This CDR3 spans 12 amino acids. Between the trimmed V and J ends, which lost 5 bases and 5 bases, there was a span of 9 bases. Germline V gives CDR1 SNHLY, CDR2 FYNNEI.